The subject of this entry is one TCR beta chain. Antigen: not known. Amplification targeted TCR beta CDR3 regions from RNA transcripts. The TCR CDR3 first-round RT-PCR relied on the HTBI primer set. In TCRdb, the multiplex PCR reads were re-called with MiXCR into one record per CDR3 protein. The profile shows approximately 640,000 distinct CDR3 sequences, approximately 42% of them singletons. The source of the sample is a study of T cells in Graves' hyperthyroidism and ophthalmopathy. Study conclusions and caveats: Ophthalmopathy was identified by the model a median about seven months ahead of onset. A model built on 13 V-J features separated ophthalmopathy from stable hyperthyroidism.

V lost 6 bases and J 3 bases, leaving 8 bases between the germline ends. Germline V CDR1 and CDR2: DFQATT, SNEGSKA (reference sequence). This CDR3 spans 11 amino acids. Each diagnosis was grounded in clinical symptoms, serum thyroxine and TRAb, thyroid ultrasound, and orbital computed tomography. This clonotype originated in an adult man with Graves' disease, either hyperthyroidism or ophthalmopathy (not recorded which). The sequenced material came from peripheral blood or thyroid tissue (not recorded which). J is TRBJ1-2 and V is TRBV20-1, with no clear D. The CDR3 sequence: CSAPGDYGYTF. For the CDR3, the DNA is TGCAGTGCGCCCGGGGACTATGGCTACACCTTC.